These 3 T cell receptor beta chains originate from one sample sequenced in a study of shared clonotypes between healthy human individuals. Some clones are missing from TCRdb's copy, which holds only in-frame ones; the method was immunoSEQ multiplex PCR. Of about 470,000 clones in the sample, about 76% are singletons; the top ten hold over 10%. Sequenced input: PBMCs. These receptors were obtained from a woman aged 40 to 55 in good health. Some clones in this sample may be carry-over from other donors' samples.

This chain connects TRBV19 to TRBJ2-1, with TRBD1 as a possible D gene (5 bases). The V end lost 3 bases, the J end lost 5 bases, and 14 bases lay between the germline ends. CDR1 is LNHDA and CDR2 is SQIVND in the germline V gene (reference sequence). The CDR3 loop spans 15 amino acids. The CDR3 spells CASSIWLGVHNEQFF. CDR3 nucleotides: TGTGCCAGTAGTATTTGGCTAGGGGTTCACAATGAGCAGTTCTTC.

CDR3 residues: CASSPTASGYNEQFF. CDR3 DNA: TGTGCCAGCTCACCTACGGCTAGCGGATACAATGAGCAGTTCTTC. The rearrangement joins TRBV18 to TRBJ2-1; TRBD2 matches 7 bases. In germline, CDR1 is KGHSH, CDR2 LQKENI. V was clipped by 3 bases and J by 4 bases; unmatched bases: 6. This CDR3 has 15 amino acids.

This chain joins TRBV18 and TRBJ1-1; 11 nucleotides match TRBD1. Germline V gene lookup returns CDR1 KGHSH and CDR2 LQKENI. The CDR3 is 15 residues long. V was clipped by 5 bases and J by 5 bases; unmatched bases: 7. As DNA, the CDR3 is TGTGCCAGCTCAACTACCGGGACAGGGGGTACTGAAGCTTTCTTT. This codes for CASSTTGTGGTEAFF. The full variable domain, rest sourced from reference TRBV18 and TRBJ1-1, is NAGVMQNPRHLVRRRGQEARLRCSPMKGHSHVYWYRQLPEEGLKFMVYLQKENIIDESGMPKERFSAEFPKEGPSILRIQQVVRGDSAAYFCASSTTGTGGTEAFFGQGTRLTVV.